These 28 T cell receptor beta chains came from one sample sequenced in a study of cytomegalovirus exposure and HLA in healthy donors. Researchers ran the PCR with 60 Vbeta and 13 Jbeta primers. Some clones are missing from TCRdb's copy, which holds only in-frame ones; the method was immunoSEQ multiplex PCR. The data show 95,000 or so clones, 81% seen once. The sample consisted of PBMCs. The source is a woman aged 65 to 85 in good health and CMV-seropositive.

In regard to this clone: One junction end disagrees with the germline gene, perhaps due to a read error. The chain carries TRBV7-9 and TRBJ2-3, with a tentative D call TRBD2 (7 bases). Looked up from germline, CDR1 is SEHNR and CDR2 is FQNEAQ (reference sequence). This CDR3 is 15 amino acids long. CDR3 DNA: TGTTCCAGCAGCTTAGAAGGGGGGGGCACAGATACGCAGTATTTT. Its translation: CSSSLEGGGTDTQYF.

The chain employs TRBV5-8 and TRBJ1-4; D is possibly TRBD1 (5 bases). Germline CDR1 is SGHTS and CDR2 is YDEGEE. CDR3 size: 14 residues. V was cut by 3 bases and J by 5 bases, with 11 bases left in between. The CDR3 spells CASSYGQVNEKLFF. CDR3 bases: TGTGCCAGCAGCTATGGACAAGTGAATGAAAAACTGTTTTTT. Drawing the rest from reference TRBV5-8 and TRBJ1-4, the complete variable domain is EAGVTQSPTHLIKTRGQQATLRCSPISGHTSVYWYQQALGLGLQFLLWYDEGEERNRGNFPPRFSGRQFPNYSSELNVNALELEDSALYLCASSYGQVNEKLFFGSGTQLSVL.

V usage is TRBV13 and J usage is TRBJ2-7; 7 nucleotides line up with TRBD1. The germline V gene has CDR1 PRHDT and CDR2 FYEKMQ (reference sequence). The CDR3 consists of 17 residues. V lost 3 bases and J lost 0; bases outside the gene matches: 11. The CDR3, as DNA: TGTGCCAGCAGCTTGACCCCGTCGACAGGGATCTCCTACGAGCAGTACTTC. Protein sequence: CASSLTPSTGISYEQYF.

This clone was picked up a small number of times. The V and J genes are TRBV5-1 and TRBJ2-2; 8 nucleotides line up with TRBD1. The CDR3 extends over 14 amino acids. V shed 5 bases, J shed 0 bases, and the junction held 0 bases outside the gene matches. Looked up from germline, CDR1 is SGHRS and CDR2 is YFSETQ. Written as DNA, the CDR3 is TGCGCCAGCAGGGACAGGGCGAACACCGGGGAGCTGTTTTTT. Its protein product is CASRDRANTGELFF.

J is TRBJ2-1 and V is TRBV5-1; a weak D match, TRBD1 (5 bases). This CDR3 comprises 14 residues. CDR1 is SGHRS, CDR2 YFSETQ, per germline. The V end was cut by 0 bases, the J end by 9 bases, with 13 bases between. The CDR3 DNA follows: TGCGCCAGCAGCTTGGTTGTAGGGGATGGTGAGCAGTTCTTC. Its translation is CASSLVVGDGEQFF.

J is TRBJ2-2 and V is TRBV7-2, with TRBD1 as a possible D gene (5 bases). The length of the CDR3 is 16 residues. The germline V gene has CDR1 SGHTA and CDR2 FQGNSA. The ends were cut back, 5 bases at V and 5 bases at J, with 18 bases in the middle. CDR3 nucleotide sequence: TGTGCCAGCAGCCCCCAGGCAGGGTACGGTACCGGGGAGCTGTTTTTT. This encodes CASSPQAGYGTGELFF.

This chain uses TRBV5-4 with TRBJ1-2; D is ambiguous. Deletions cut 2 bases from V and 0 bases from J, with 5 bases between. CDR1 SGHNT and CDR2 YYREEE come from the germline V gene (reference sequence). The length of the CDR3 is 13 residues. The CDR3 DNA sequence: TGTGCCAGCAGCTTAGGAGCTAACTATGGCTACACCTTC. The encoded protein is CASSLGANYGYTF.

This chain connects TRBV5-1 to TRBJ2-1; 11 bases agree with TRBD2. V gave up 4 bases and J gave up 4 bases; unmatched junction bases: 4. Germline V CDR1 and CDR2: SGHRS, YFSETQ. The CDR3 contains 15 residues. CDR3 bases: TGCGCCAGCAGCGTGGGGACTAGCGGTTACAATGAGCAGTTCTTC. Its protein is CASSVGTSGYNEQFF.

The V gene is TRBV7-2, the J gene TRBJ1-5, with 8 bases fitting TRBD1. Per germline, CDR1 SGHTA and CDR2 FQGNSA. J gave up 6 bases and V 2 bases, and 3 bases lay outside the gene matches. The CDR3 loop spans 14 amino acids. The CDR3 spells CASSLQGAGQPQHF. The CDR3 bases are TGTGCCAGCAGCTTACAGGGGGCAGGTCAGCCCCAGCATTTT.

V is TRBV5-6 and J is TRBJ2-1, with D maybe TRBD1 (5 bases). This CDR3 spans 17 amino acids. Between the trimmed V and J ends, which lost 0 bases and 1 base, there was a span of 14 bases. Germline assignment: CDR1 SGHDT and CDR2 YYEEEE. This chain's CDR3 is CASSLGVTVISYNEQFF. CDR3 DNA sequence: TGTGCCAGCAGCTTGGGGGTGACAGTGATATCCTACAATGAGCAGTTCTTC.

This clone showed up just once. The genes are TRBV9 and TRBJ1-1, with 7 bases that match TRBD1. Trimming at V came to 4 bases and at J to 1 base, leaving 7 bases not matched to a gene. CDR3 length: 15 amino acids. Germline V gives CDR1 SGDLS, CDR2 YYNGEE. In DNA, the CDR3 is TGTGCCAGCAGCCCCAAGGGGGCGGAGAACACTGAAGCTTTCTTT. Protein sequence: CASSPKGAENTEAFF.

This clone came up once. The chain is built from TRBV9 and TRBJ2-4; TRBD2 matches at 9 bases. This CDR3 has 14 residues. The trim removed 4 bases at V and 7 bases at J, leaving 6 bases unmatched. Germline values: CDR1 SGDLS, CDR2 YYNGEE. The CDR3 is CASSPGTSWNIQYF. The DNA of the CDR3 is TGTGCCAGCAGCCCAGGGACTAGCTGGAACATTCAGTACTTC. The full variable domain, completed using reference TRBV9 and TRBJ2-4, is DSGVTQTPKHLITATGQRVTLRCSPRSGDLSVYWYQQSLDQGLQFLIQYYNGEERAKGNILERFSAQQFPDLHSELNLSSLELGDSALYFCASSPGTSWNIQYFGAGTRLSVL.

The rearrangement uses TRBV7-8 and TRBJ1-5, with D hard to call. This CDR3 is built from 16 residues. Germline CDR1 and CDR2: SGHVS and FQNEAQ. V was pared by 5 bases and J by 4 bases, with 18 bases between. The CDR3 loop is CASSSLGGLQNQPQHF. CDR3 DNA: TGTGCCAGCAGCAGTCTCGGCGGGCTTCAGAATCAGCCCCAGCATTTT.

The chain combines TRBV12-2 with TRBJ2-5; TRBD2 was called by the table and not checked on the DNA. TRBV12-2 is classified as a pseudogene. The CDR3 spans 10 residues. The CDR3 DNA sequence: TGTGCAAGTCGCTTACGGACCCAGTACTTC. Translating it yields CASRLRTQYF.

CDR3 in DNA: TGTGCCAGCAGTCTAGCGGGAACAAACTACGAGCAGTACTTC. Translation: CASSLAGTNYEQYF. The chain employs TRBV27 and TRBJ2-7, with 9 bases matching TRBD2. The CDR3 has 14 residues. Looked up from germline, CDR1 is MNHEY and CDR2 is SMNVEV (reference sequence). V was pared by 5 bases and J by 3 bases, with 5 bases of the junction left unmatched.

The chain uses TRBV11-3 and TRBJ2-1; 13 bases are a match to TRBD2. Germline values: CDR1 SGHNT, CDR2 YENEEA. This CDR3 has 17 amino acids. Germline trimming cut 4 bases from V and 7 bases from J; bases unmatched to any gene: 10. The CDR3 loop is CASSSLTSGRSGNEQFF. The CDR3 DNA follows: TGTGCCAGCAGCTCCCTGACTAGCGGGAGGTCGGGGAATGAGCAGTTCTTC.

CDR3 DNA: TGTGCCAGCAGCTTAGCGACAGGGGGCGGTTACGAGCAGTACTTC. Amino acid sequence: CASSLATGGGYEQYF. The chain joins TRBV7-2 to TRBJ2-5; TRBD1 aligns across 10 bases. The better agreement between TRBJ2-7 and the DNA end casts doubt on the J call. This CDR3 comprises 15 residues. CDR1 is SGHTA, CDR2 FQGNSA, per germline.

In regard to this clone: Mismatch with germline at one junction end may stem from a read error. The chain recombines TRBV7-9 with TRBJ2-7, with D maybe TRBD2 (6 bases). The germline V gene encodes CDR1 SEHNR and CDR2 FQNEAQ (reference sequence). This CDR3 region has 16 residues. The CDR3 here is CSSSSLWGAGYYEQYF. The CDR3 region has the DNA TGTTCCAGCAGCTCCCTCTGGGGAGCGGGTTACTACGAGCAGTACTTC.

The chain is built from TRBV19 and TRBJ1-3; tentatively, D is TRBD1 (5 bases). Trimming removed 5 bases at V and 4 bases at J, with 18 bases between. Germline V lookup: CDR1 LNHDA, CDR2 SQIVND (reference sequence). CDR3 length: 16 amino acids. For the CDR3, the DNA is TGTGCCAGTAGTTTCTGGACACCATCCCGAGGAAACACCATATATTTT. This translates into CASSFWTPSRGNTIYF.

V and J are TRBV5-1 and TRBJ2-5, with D perhaps matching TRBD2 (7 bases). CDR1 and CDR2 from the germline V gene are SGHRS and YFSETQ. The V end lost 6 bases, the J end lost 5 bases, and 17 bases lay between the germline ends. The CDR3 totals 14 residues. As DNA, the CDR3 is TGCGCCAGCACCCAAGGGGGGGCTCGGGAGACCCAGTACTTC. Its translation is CASTQGGARETQYF.

V usage is TRBV5-1 and J usage is TRBJ2-5; D might be TRBD1 (6 bases). The J call is uncertain, as TRBJ2-7 better fits the DNA end. This CDR3 region has 16 residues. Germline CDR1 reads SGHRS; CDR2 reads YFSETQ. The CDR3 nucleotides are TGCGCCAGCAGCTTGGGGCCCCCAGGGACACCCTACGAGCAGTACTTC. It yields the protein CASSLGPPGTPYEQYF.

This clone was observed a single time. The rearrangement joins TRBV6-1 to TRBJ2-3, with D tentatively TRBD2 (6 bases). The germline V gene encodes CDR1 MNHNS and CDR2 SASEGT. The CDR3 totals 14 residues. Trimming removed 6 bases from V and 4 bases from J, with 14 bases in between. The chain's CDR3 is CASRGGLLADTQYF. CDR3 DNA sequence: TGTGCCAGCAGGGGGGGTCTATTAGCAGATACGCAGTATTTT.

In this sample, this clone turned up once. The chain recombines TRBV11-3 with TRBJ1-1; TRBD1 might be the D (5 bases). Deletions cut 2 bases from V and 1 base from J, with 11 bases between. Germline lookup yields CDR1 SGHNT and CDR2 YENEEA. The CDR3 is 15 amino acids. The DNA for the CDR3 is TGTGCCAGCAGCTTAAGCCAGGGATCGAACACTGAAGCTTTCTTT. Its translation: CASSLSQGSNTEAFF.

The rearrangement uses TRBV18 and TRBJ2-5, with 7 bases that match TRBD2. The J call may be faulty, since TRBJ2-7 better matches the DNA end. The CDR3 has 15 amino acids. Germline V gene lookup returns CDR1 KGHSH and CDR2 LQKENI. CDR3 sequence (DNA): TGTGCCAGCTCACTGAGTAGGGGAGGGACCTACGAGCAGTACTTC. Protein product: CASSLSRGGTYEQYF.

V and J are TRBV11-2 and TRBJ2-5; 9 bases are shared with TRBD2. CDR1 and CDR2 (germline): SGHAT, FQNNGV. The CDR3 is 15 amino acids. Unmatched junction bases numbered 3, after V lost 0 bases and J lost 4 bases. Here the CDR3 reads CASSLEVAGVETQYF. The CDR3 coding sequence is TGTGCCAGCAGCTTAGAAGTAGCGGGAGTAGAGACCCAGTACTTC.

The chain joins TRBV6-1 to TRBJ2-3, with a possible D match to TRBD1 (5 bases). CDR3 length equals 15 residues. Trimming removed 1 base from V and 5 bases from J, with 13 bases in between. Per germline, CDR1 MNHNS and CDR2 SASEGT. CDR3 residues: CASSEVWTRGDTQYF. CDR3 sequence (DNA): TGTGCCAGCAGTGAAGTTTGGACAAGGGGAGATACGCAGTATTTT.

The V gene is TRBV2, the J gene TRBJ2-1, with 9 positions matching TRBD2. The germline V gene has CDR1 SNHLY and CDR2 FYNNEI. After removal of 7 bases from V and 7 bases from J, the junction contained 8 bases not matched to a gene. This CDR3 is built from 14 residues. This CDR3 is CASNVVAGGNEQFF. In DNA, the CDR3 is TGTGCCAGCAACGTAGTGGCGGGAGGGAATGAGCAGTTCTTC.

The count of this clone is one. The rearrangement links TRBV7-3 to TRBJ2-3; D ambiguous. Germline CDR1 is SGHTA and CDR2 is FQGTGA. The V end was cut by 4 bases, the J end by 6 bases, with 5 bases between. The CDR3 totals 11 residues. The CDR3 here is CASSSSDTQYF. CDR3 DNA: TGTGCCAGCAGCTCCAGTGATACGCAGTATTTT.